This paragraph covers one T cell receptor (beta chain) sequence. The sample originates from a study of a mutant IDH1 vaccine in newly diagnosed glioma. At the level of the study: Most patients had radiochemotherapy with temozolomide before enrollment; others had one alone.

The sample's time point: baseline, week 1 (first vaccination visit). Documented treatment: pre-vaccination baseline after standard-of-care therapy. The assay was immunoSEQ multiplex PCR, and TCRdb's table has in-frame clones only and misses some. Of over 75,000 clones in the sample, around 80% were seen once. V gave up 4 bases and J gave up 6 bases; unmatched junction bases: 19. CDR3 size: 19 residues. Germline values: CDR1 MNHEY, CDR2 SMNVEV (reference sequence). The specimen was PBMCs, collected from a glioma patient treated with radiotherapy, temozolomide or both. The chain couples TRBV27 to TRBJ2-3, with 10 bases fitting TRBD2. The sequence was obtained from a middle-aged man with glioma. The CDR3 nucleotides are TGTGCCAGCAGTTCTATGCGGCTAGCGGGAGTCGCCAAGGGGGATACGCAGTATTTT. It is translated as CASSSMRLAGVAKGDTQYF.